The entry that follows covers one T cell receptor (beta chain) sequence. Its antigen is as yet unknown. These data belong to a study of T-cell memory formation after mild COVID-19. Study-level findings and limits: Some clones that responded turned up in pre-infection memory, which suggests that cross-reactive memory joined in. The CD4+ clones that contracted clustered mainly within CM and EM, and the CD8+ clones concentrated in EMRA. A balance of CD4 and CD8 characterized clones contracting day 15 to 85, whereas later expanders leaned CD4+.

TCRdb itself ran the 5' RACE reads through MiXCR, one entry per CDR3 protein. Of 150,000 to 200,000 distinct CDR3 sequences detected, roughly 28% appear once; the ten largest clones hold around 12%. Trimming took 5 bases from V and 0 from J, leaving 11 bases between them. CDR3 length: 14 residues. In germline, CDR1 is SGDLS, CDR2 YYNGEE. The TCR comes from an adult woman who had mild COVID-19 (a few samples of this study predate the infection). Cell type and time point are not known. The rearrangement links TRBV9 to TRBJ1-1, with a tentative D call TRBD1 (5 bases). Sequenced sample: PBMCs or a T cell subset sorted from them (not recorded which). In DNA, the CDR3 is TGTGCCAGCAGTCCTGACAGTATGAACACTGAAGCTTTCTTT. This gives the protein CASSPDSMNTEAFF.